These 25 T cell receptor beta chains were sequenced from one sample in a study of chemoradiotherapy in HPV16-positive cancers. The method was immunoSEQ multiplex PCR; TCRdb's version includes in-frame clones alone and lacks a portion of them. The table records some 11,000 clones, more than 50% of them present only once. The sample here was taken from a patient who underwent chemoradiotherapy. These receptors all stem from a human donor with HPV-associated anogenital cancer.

The CDR3 nucleotides read TGTGCCAGCAGTGACAGGGGGCGCATCAATAATTCACCCCTCCACTTT. Its protein is CASSDRGRINNSPLHF. The chain carries TRBV6-1 and TRBJ1-6; 8 positions match TRBD1. Germline V CDR1 and CDR2: MNHNS, SASEGT. CDR3 size: 16 residues. Trimming took 3 bases from V and 5 from J; bases not matched to a gene: 6.

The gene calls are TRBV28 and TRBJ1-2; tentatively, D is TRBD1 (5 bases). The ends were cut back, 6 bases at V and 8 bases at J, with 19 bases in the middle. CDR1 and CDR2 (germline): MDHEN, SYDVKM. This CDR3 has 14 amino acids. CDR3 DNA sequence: TGTGCCAGCAGCCTCGCCACTACGGGGGGAGGCTACACCTTC. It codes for CASSLATTGGGYTF.

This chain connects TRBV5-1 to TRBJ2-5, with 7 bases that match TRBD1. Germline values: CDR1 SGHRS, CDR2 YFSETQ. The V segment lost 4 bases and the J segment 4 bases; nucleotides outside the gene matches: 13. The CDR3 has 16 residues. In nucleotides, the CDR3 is TGCGCCAGCAGCCCAACCCTGACAGGGCTACCAGAGACCCAGTACTTC. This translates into CASSPTLTGLPETQYF.

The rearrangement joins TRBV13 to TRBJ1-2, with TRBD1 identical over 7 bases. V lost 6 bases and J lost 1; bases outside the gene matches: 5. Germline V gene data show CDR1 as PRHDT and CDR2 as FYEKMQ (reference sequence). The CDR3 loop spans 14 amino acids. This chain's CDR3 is CASRDRSNNYGYTF. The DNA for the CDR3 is TGTGCCAGCAGGGACAGGAGTAATAACTATGGCTACACCTTC.

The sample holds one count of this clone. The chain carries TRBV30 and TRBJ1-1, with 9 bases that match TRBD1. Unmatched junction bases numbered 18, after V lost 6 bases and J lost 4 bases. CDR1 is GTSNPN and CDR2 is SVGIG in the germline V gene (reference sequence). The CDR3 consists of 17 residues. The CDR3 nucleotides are TGTGCCTGTACAAATCCTGCTCTGCGACAGGGGGGCACTGAAGCTTTCTTT. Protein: CACTNPALRQGGTEAFF.

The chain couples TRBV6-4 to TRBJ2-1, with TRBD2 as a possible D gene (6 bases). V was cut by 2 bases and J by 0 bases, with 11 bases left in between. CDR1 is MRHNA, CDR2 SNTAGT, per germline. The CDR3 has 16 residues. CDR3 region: CASSDDGGSSYNEQFF. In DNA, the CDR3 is TGTGCCAGCAGTGACGACGGGGGTAGCTCCTACAATGAGCAGTTCTTC.

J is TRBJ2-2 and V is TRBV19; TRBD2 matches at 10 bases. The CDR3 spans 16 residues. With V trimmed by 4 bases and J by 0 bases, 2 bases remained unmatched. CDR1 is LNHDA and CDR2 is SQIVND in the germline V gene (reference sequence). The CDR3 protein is CASSRTSGSNTGELFF. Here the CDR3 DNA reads TGTGCCAGTAGTAGGACTAGCGGTTCGAACACCGGGGAGCTGTTTTTT.

CDR3 DNA sequence: TGTGCCAGCAGCGTAGAGGCAGGGATGGGAAACACCATATATTTT. This codes for CASSVEAGMGNTIYF. The gene calls are TRBV9 and TRBJ1-3, with D tentatively TRBD1 (5 bases). In germline, CDR1 is SGDLS, CDR2 YYNGEE. V lost 0 bases and J 4 bases, leaving 11 bases between the germline ends. This CDR3 contains 15 residues. The full variable domain, rest sourced from reference TRBV9 and TRBJ1-3, is DSGVTQTPKHLITATGQRVTLRCSPRSGDLSVYWYQQSLDQGLQFLIQYYNGEERAKGNILERFSAQQFPDLHSELNLSSLELGDSALYFCASSVEAGMGNTIYFGEGSWLTVV.

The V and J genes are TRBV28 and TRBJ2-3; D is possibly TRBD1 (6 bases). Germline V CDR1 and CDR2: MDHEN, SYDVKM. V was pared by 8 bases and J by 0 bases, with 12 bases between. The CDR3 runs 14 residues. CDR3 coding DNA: TGTGCCAGCCACGAACAGGGTAGCACAGATACGCAGTATTTT. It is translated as CASHEQGSTDTQYF.

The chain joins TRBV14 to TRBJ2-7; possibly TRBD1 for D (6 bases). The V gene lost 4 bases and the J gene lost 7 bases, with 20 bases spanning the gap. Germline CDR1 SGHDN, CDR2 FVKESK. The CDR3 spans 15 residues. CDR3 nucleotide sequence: TGTGCCAGCAGCCGTTCGGGTCAGGGGTCGCGGGAGCAGTACTTC. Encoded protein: CASSRSGQGSREQYF. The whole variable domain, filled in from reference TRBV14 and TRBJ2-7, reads EAGVTQFPSHSVIEKGQTVTLRCDPISGHDNLYWYRRVMGKEIKFLLHFVKESKQDESGMPNNRFLAERTGGTYSTLKVQPAELEDSGVYFCASSRSGQGSREQYFGPGTRLTVT.

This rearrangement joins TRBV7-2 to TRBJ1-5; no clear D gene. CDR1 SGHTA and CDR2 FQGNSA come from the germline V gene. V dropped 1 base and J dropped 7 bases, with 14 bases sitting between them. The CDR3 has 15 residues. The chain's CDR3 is CASSLVSYGEQPQHF. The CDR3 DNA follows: TGTGCCAGCAGCTTAGTTAGTTACGGGGAGCAGCCCCAGCATTTT.

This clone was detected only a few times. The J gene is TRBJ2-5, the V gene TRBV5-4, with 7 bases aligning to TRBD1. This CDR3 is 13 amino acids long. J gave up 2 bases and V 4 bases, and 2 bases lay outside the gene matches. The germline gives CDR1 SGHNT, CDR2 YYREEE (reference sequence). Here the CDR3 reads CASSTDRQETQYF. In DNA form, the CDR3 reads TGTGCCAGCAGCACGGACAGGCAAGAGACCCAGTACTTC.

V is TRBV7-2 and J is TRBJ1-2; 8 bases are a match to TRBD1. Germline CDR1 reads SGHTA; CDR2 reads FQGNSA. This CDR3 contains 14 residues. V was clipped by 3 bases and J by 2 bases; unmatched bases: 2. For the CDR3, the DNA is TGTGCCAGCAGCTTTGGGACAGGAAACTATGGCTACACCTTC. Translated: CASSFGTGNYGYTF.

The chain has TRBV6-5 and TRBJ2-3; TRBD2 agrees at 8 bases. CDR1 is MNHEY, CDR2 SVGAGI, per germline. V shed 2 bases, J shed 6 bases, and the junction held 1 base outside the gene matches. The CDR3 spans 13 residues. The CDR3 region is CASSYTGGDTQYF. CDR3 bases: TGTGCCAGCAGTTACACGGGGGGGGATACGCAGTATTTT.

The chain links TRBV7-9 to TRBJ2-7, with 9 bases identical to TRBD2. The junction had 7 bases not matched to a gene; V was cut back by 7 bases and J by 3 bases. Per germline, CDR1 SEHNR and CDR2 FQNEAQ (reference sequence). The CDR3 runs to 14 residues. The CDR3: CASTQAGGVYEQYF. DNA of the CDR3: TGTGCCAGCACCCAAGCGGGAGGAGTCTACGAGCAGTACTTC.

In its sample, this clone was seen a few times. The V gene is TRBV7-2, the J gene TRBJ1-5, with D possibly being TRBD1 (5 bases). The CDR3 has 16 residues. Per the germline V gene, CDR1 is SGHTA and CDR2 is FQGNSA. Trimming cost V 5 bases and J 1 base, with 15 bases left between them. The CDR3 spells CASSARVGVSNQPQHF. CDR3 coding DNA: TGTGCCAGCAGCGCAAGGGTAGGGGTGAGCAATCAGCCCCAGCATTTT.

Here the CDR3 reads CASSLSGLAGNEQFF. CDR3 coding DNA: TGTGCCAGCAGTTTATCGGGCCTAGCGGGCAATGAGCAGTTCTTC. The rearrangement uses TRBV27 and TRBJ2-1, with 8 bases aligning to TRBD2. J lost 6 bases, V lost 0 bases, and 4 bases had no gene match. The CDR3 runs to 15 residues. Germline values: CDR1 MNHEY, CDR2 SMNVEV (reference sequence).

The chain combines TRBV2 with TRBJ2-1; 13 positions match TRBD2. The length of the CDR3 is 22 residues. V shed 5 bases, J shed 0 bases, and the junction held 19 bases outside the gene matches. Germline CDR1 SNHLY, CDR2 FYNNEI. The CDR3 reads CASSPGLAGVSPRKSSYNEQFF. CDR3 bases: TGTGCCAGCAGTCCCGGACTAGCGGGAGTTTCCCCAAGGAAGAGCTCCTACAATGAGCAGTTCTTC.

CDR3 coding DNA: TGTGCCTGGAGAAAGGGCTATACGCAGTATTTT. Encoded protein: CAWRKGYTQYF. This chain connects TRBV30 to TRBJ2-3; D is undetermined. Germline values: CDR1 GTSNPN, CDR2 SVGIG (reference sequence). V lost 3 bases and J lost 7, with 8 bases in between. The CDR3 has 11 residues. Together with reference TRBV30 and TRBJ2-3, the CDR3 gives the full variable domain: SQTIHQWPATLVQPVGSPLSLECTVEGTSNPNLYWYRQAAGRGLQLLFYSVGIGQISSEVPQNLSASRPQDRQFILSSKKLLLSDSGFYLCAWRKGYTQYFGPGTRLTVL.

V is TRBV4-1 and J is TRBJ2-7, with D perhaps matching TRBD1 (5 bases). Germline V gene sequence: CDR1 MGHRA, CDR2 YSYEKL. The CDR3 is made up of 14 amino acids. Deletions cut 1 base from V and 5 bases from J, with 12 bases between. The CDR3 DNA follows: TGCGCCAGCAGCCAAGCCTTTCCAGGGAACGAGCAGTACTTC. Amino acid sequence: CASSQAFPGNEQYF.

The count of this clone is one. CDR3 amino acids: CASSLNTVGGGHTEAFF. DNA for the CDR3: TGTGCCAGCAGCTTAAATACGGTGGGAGGGGGACACACTGAAGCTTTCTTT. The chain carries TRBV7-8 and TRBJ1-1; possibly TRBD1 for D (6 bases). This CDR3 has 17 amino acids. CDR1 and CDR2 (germline): SGHVS, FQNEAQ. V was shortened by 2 bases and J by 3 bases, with 19 bases between the two germline ends.

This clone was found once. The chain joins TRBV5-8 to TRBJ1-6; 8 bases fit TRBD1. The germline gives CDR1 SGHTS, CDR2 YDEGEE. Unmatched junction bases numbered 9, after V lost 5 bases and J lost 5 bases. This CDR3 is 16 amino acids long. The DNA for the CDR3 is TGTGCCAGCAGTCGGACAGGGAGTGGAAATAATTCACCCCTCCACTTT. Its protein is CASSRTGSGNNSPLHF.

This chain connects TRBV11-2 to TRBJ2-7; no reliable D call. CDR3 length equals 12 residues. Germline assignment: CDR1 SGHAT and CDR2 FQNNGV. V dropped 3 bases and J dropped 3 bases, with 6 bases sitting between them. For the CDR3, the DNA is TGTGCCAGCAGCTTTCCTCACTACGAGCAGTACTTC. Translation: CASSFPHYEQYF.

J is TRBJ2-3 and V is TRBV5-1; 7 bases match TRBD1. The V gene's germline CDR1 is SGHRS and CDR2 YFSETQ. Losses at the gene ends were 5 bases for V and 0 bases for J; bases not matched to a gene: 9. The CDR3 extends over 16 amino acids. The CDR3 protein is CASRPGQLTSTDTQYF. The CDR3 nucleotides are TGCGCCAGCAGACCGGGACAGCTGACTAGCACAGATACGCAGTATTTT.

Here the CDR3 DNA reads TGTGCCAGCAGCGGGACAGTGACTTACACTGAAGCTTTCTTT. Amino acid sequence: CASSGTVTYTEAFF. The chain has TRBV2 and TRBJ1-1; TRBD1 agrees at 7 bases. Germline-derived CDR1 and CDR2 are SNHLY and FYNNEI. The CDR3 totals 14 residues. V trimming: 6 bases; J trimming: 3 bases; junction bases outside the gene matches: 7.